This entry lists 22 T cell receptor beta chains sequenced from one sample in a study of control samples from healthy donors and cancer patients. Using immunoSEQ multiplex PCR, the repertoire was profiled, and TCRdb retains in-frame clones only, with some absent. This sample has about 250,000 clones, with roughly four fifths found just once. Source material: PBMCs. All receptors come from a woman aged 60-70 years with lung cancer.

The chain carries TRBV5-1 and TRBJ2-1; TRBD2 agrees at 11 bases. The V gene end was trimmed by 3 bases and the J gene end by 8 bases; junction bases not matched to a gene: 10. The CDR3 length is 16 residues. Germline loops: CDR1 SGHRS, CDR2 YFSETQ. The CDR3 region is CASSYPGTSGMDEQFF. The DNA of the CDR3 is TGCGCCAGCAGCTACCCTGGGACTAGCGGTATGGATGAGCAGTTCTTC.

The chain recombines TRBV9 with TRBJ2-7; 7 nucleotides line up with TRBD2. V was pared by 7 bases and J by 0 bases, with 10 bases of the junction left unmatched. The CDR3 sequence is 15 residues long. In germline, CDR1 is SGDLS, CDR2 YYNGEE. The CDR3 spells CASSTGRGDSYEQYF. In nucleotides, the CDR3 is TGTGCCAGCTCAACAGGTCGGGGGGACTCCTACGAGCAGTACTTC.

The rearrangement uses TRBV5-1 and TRBJ2-7; the D gene is possibly TRBD1 (5 bases). CDR1 SGHRS and CDR2 YFSETQ come from the germline V gene. This CDR3 is built from 15 residues. V gave up 0 bases and J gave up 7 bases, with 17 bases separating them. CDR3 sequence (DNA): TGCGCCAGCAGCTTGGCCCCCGGCCAGGGCTTTGAGCAGTACTTC. It translates to CASSLAPGQGFEQYF.

The gene calls are TRBV11-2 and TRBJ1-6; D is undetermined. V shed 5 bases and J shed 8 bases, with 19 bases lying between them. Looked up from germline, CDR1 is SGHAT and CDR2 is FQNNGV. The CDR3 loop spans 16 amino acids. The CDR3 protein is CASSQFSSSMYSPLHF. The DNA of the CDR3 is TGTGCCAGCAGCCAGTTTTCGAGTTCAATGTATTCACCCCTCCACTTT.

This sequence joins TRBV29-1 and TRBJ1-2, with 7 positions matching TRBD1. The trim removed 4 bases at V and 7 bases at J, leaving 12 bases unmatched. The CDR3 extends over 14 amino acids. Germline CDR1 and CDR2: SQVTM and ANQGSEA. CDR3 sequence: CSVAREQGTAGYTF. CDR3 in DNA: TGCAGCGTTGCAAGGGAACAGGGGACGGCTGGCTACACCTTC.

V usage is TRBV27 and J usage is TRBJ2-1; 13 positions agree with TRBD2. V was pared by 6 bases and J by 7 bases, with 3 bases of the junction left unmatched. This CDR3 region has 14 residues. Looked up from germline, CDR1 is MNHEY and CDR2 is SMNVEV (reference sequence). The CDR3 region is CASRQTSGRNEQFF. CDR3 DNA sequence: TGTGCCAGCAGGCAGACTAGCGGGAGGAATGAGCAGTTCTTC.

The chain couples TRBV6-6 to TRBJ2-4, with 7 nucleotides matching TRBD1. Trimming cost V 6 bases and J 6 bases; bases outside gene matches: 8. The CDR3 contains 14 residues. Per the germline V gene, CDR1 is MNHNY and CDR2 is SVGAGI (reference sequence). The CDR3 reads CASRTGQLGNIQYF. The CDR3 coding sequence is TGTGCCAGCAGAACGGGACAGTTGGGAAACATTCAGTACTTC.

This clone appeared a single time. The J gene is TRBJ2-1, the V gene TRBV27; 7 nucleotides line up with TRBD1. V shed 1 base and J 3 bases; nucleotides not matched to a gene: 6. Germline CDR1 and CDR2: MNHEY and SMNVEV (reference sequence). The CDR3 runs 16 residues. In DNA form, the CDR3 reads TGTGCCAGCAGTTTATACGGACAGGAAAACTACAATGAGCAGTTCTTC. Translating gives CASSLYGQENYNEQFF.

The V gene is TRBV10-3, the J gene TRBJ1-2, with 8 bases that match TRBD1. Germline CDR1 ENHRY, CDR2 SYGVKD. With 4 bases clipped from V and 1 base from J, the junction kept 5 bases outside the gene matches. CDR3 size: 15 residues. Here the CDR3 DNA reads TGTGCCATCAGTGTAGGACAGGGAAGTAACTATGGCTACACCTTC. This encodes CAISVGQGSNYGYTF.

The chain links TRBV15 to TRBJ2-5, with 8 bases that match TRBD2. CDR1 and CDR2 (germline): LNHNV, YYDKDF (reference sequence). V was clipped by 4 bases and J by 2 bases; unmatched bases: 3. CDR3 length: 14 amino acids. CDR3 amino acids: CATSTTGGQETQYF. CDR3 in DNA: TGTGCCACCAGCACTACGGGAGGGCAAGAGACCCAGTACTTC.

A note on this clone: A read error may explain this, as a much larger clone is one base away. This same CDR3 is encoded by further DNA sequences in the sample. This chain's CDR3 is CASSQGNRVDEQFF. CDR3 DNA: TGTGCCAGCAGCCAAGGTAACAGAGTGGATGAGCAGTTCTTC. This sequence joins TRBV4-2 and TRBJ2-1, with unresolved D. The V end was cut by 1 base, the J end by 8 bases, with 12 bases between. Germline V gene sequence: CDR1 LGHNA, CDR2 YNFKEQ. CDR3 length equals 14 residues.

The genes are TRBV19 and TRBJ1-4, with no clear D. The V gene lost 5 bases and the J gene lost 13 bases, with 14 bases spanning the gap. There are 12 residues in the CDR3. The germline CDR1 and CDR2 sequences are LNHDA and SQIVND (reference sequence). CDR3: CASSPWDGVLFF. The CDR3 DNA follows: TGTGCCAGTAGTCCCTGGGATGGGGTACTGTTTTTT.

The chain carries TRBV30 and TRBJ2-5; TRBD2 might be the D (5 bases). Germline CDR1 is GTSNPN and CDR2 is SVGIG (reference sequence). V was shortened by 2 bases and J by 1 base, with 11 bases between the two germline ends. The CDR3 runs to 14 residues. CDR3 residues: CAWSWRAAQETQYF. CDR3 sequence (DNA): TGTGCCTGGAGTTGGCGAGCGGCCCAAGAGACCCAGTACTTC.

The chain recombines TRBV24-1 with TRBJ2-1; TRBD1 is a possible D gene (5 bases). Trimming removed 4 bases at V and 4 bases at J, with 16 bases between. Per the germline V gene, CDR1 is KGHDR and CDR2 is SFDVKD. This CDR3 contains 16 residues. The CDR3 loop is CATSEPTGLHYNEQFF. CDR3 DNA sequence: TGTGCCACCAGTGAGCCTACAGGTTTGCATTACAATGAGCAGTTCTTC.

J is TRBJ1-5 and V is TRBV15; a possible D gene is TRBD1 (5 bases). Trimming removed 4 bases at V and 2 bases at J, with 12 bases between. Germline lookup yields CDR1 LNHNV and CDR2 YYDKDF (reference sequence). The length of the CDR3 is 15 residues. This chain's CDR3 is CATSTIVTGNQPQHF. CDR3 bases: TGTGCCACCAGCACCATTGTGACAGGCAATCAGCCCCAGCATTTT.

This sequence joins TRBV2 and TRBJ2-7, with 10 bases aligning to TRBD1. The CDR3 extends over 15 amino acids. Germline trimming cut 6 bases from V and 6 bases from J; bases unmatched to any gene: 11. Germline V gives CDR1 SNHLY, CDR2 FYNNEI. The CDR3 DNA follows: TGTGCCAGCAGGGGACCGGGACAGGGGATCCTCGAGCAGTACTTC. It is translated as CASRGPGQGILEQYF.

V is TRBV18 and J is TRBJ1-4; 7 nucleotides align to TRBD1. The CDR3 contains 14 residues. Trimming removed 2 bases from V and 5 bases from J; junction bases left unmatched: 2. Per germline, CDR1 KGHSH and CDR2 LQKENI. The CDR3 nucleotides are TGTGCCAGCTCACCAGGGACAGAGAATGAAAAACTGTTTTTT. It translates to CASSPGTENEKLFF.

This sequence joins TRBV20-1 and TRBJ2-3, with 16 nucleotides matching TRBD2. The CDR3 contains 18 residues. Germline V CDR1 and CDR2: DFQATT, SNEGSKA (reference sequence). The trim removed 3 bases at V and 4 bases at J, leaving 10 bases unmatched. CDR3 sequence: CSASGTSGGGMTADTQYF. CDR3 sequence (DNA): TGCAGTGCTAGTGGGACTAGCGGGGGGGGTATGACAGCAGATACGCAGTATTTT.

The V call is TRBV5-4, the J call TRBJ1-1; a weak D match, TRBD1 (5 bases). V lost 4 bases to trimming and J lost 0 bases, with 7 bases between them. Germline V gene lookup returns CDR1 SGHNT and CDR2 YYREEE (reference sequence). The CDR3 covers 13 residues. In DNA form, the CDR3 reads TGTGCCAGCAGCATGGACATGAACACTGAAGCTTTCTTT. Its translation: CASSMDMNTEAFF.

The chain has TRBV12-3 or TRBV12-4 and TRBJ2-5, with 7 bases identical to TRBD2. V shed 8 bases and J 5 bases; nucleotides not matched to a gene: 8. The CDR3 has 13 residues. CDR3 region: CASGVGRGETQYF. CDR3 in DNA: TGTGCCAGCGGAGTAGGGCGGGGGGAGACCCAGTACTTC.

The chain employs TRBV28 and TRBJ2-3; 15 bases align to TRBD2. V shed 6 bases, J shed 1 base, and the junction held 8 bases outside the gene matches. The CDR3 runs 18 residues. Germline V CDR1 and CDR2: MDHEN, SYDVKM. Here the CDR3 reads CASSRGLAGGSGTDTQYF. As DNA, the CDR3 is TGTGCCAGCAGCCGAGGACTAGCGGGGGGGTCCGGCACAGATACGCAGTATTTT.

The V and J genes are TRBV25-1 and TRBJ2-3; 8 nucleotides agree with TRBD2. In germline, CDR1 is MGHDK, CDR2 SYGVNS. This CDR3 comprises 15 residues. The trim removed 5 bases at V and 2 bases at J, leaving 6 bases unmatched. CDR3 loop: CASSTGGEITDTQYF. CDR3 sequence (DNA): TGTGCCAGCAGTACGGGGGGGGAGATCACAGATACGCAGTATTTT. Supplemented by reference TRBV25-1 and TRBJ2-3, the full variable domain reads EADIYQTPRYLVIGTGKKITLECSQTMGHDKMYWYQQDPGMELHLIHYSYGVNSTEKGDLSSESTVSRIRTEHFPLTLESARPSHTSQYLCASSTGGEITDTQYFGPGTRLTVL.